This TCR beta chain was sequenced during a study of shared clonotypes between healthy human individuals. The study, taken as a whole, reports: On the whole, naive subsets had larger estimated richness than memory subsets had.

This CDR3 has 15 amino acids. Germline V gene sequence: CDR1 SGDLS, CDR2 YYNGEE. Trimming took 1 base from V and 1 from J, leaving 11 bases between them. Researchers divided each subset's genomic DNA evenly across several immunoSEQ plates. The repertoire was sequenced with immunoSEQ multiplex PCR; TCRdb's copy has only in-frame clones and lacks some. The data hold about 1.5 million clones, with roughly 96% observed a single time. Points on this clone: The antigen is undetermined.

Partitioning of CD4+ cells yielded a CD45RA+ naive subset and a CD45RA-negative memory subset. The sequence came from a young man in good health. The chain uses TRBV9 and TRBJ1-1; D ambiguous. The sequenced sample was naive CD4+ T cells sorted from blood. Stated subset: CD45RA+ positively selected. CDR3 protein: CASSVTPEGNTEAFF. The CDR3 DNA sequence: TGTGCCAGCAGCGTAACCCCGGAGGGGAACACTGAAGCTTTCTTT.